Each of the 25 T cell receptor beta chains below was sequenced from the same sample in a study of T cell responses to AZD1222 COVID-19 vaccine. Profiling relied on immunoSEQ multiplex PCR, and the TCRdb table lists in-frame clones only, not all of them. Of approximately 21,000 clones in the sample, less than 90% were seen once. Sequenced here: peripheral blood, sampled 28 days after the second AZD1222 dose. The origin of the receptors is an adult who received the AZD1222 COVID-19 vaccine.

CDR3 sequence (DNA): TGTGCCAGCACTTATGGGGGTGGTGCCGATACGCAGTATTTT. This encodes CASTYGGGADTQYF. The chain has TRBV2 and TRBJ2-3, with D perhaps matching TRBD1 or TRBD2 (5 bases each). Per germline, CDR1 SNHLY and CDR2 FYNNEI. Trimming removed 7 bases from V and 6 bases from J, with 17 bases in between. CDR3 length: 14 amino acids.

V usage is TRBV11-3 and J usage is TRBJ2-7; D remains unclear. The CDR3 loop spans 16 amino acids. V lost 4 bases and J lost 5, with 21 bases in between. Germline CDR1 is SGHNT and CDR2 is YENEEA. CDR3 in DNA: TGTGCCAGCAGCTGGACGGTCCTGATCAAGGGCGACGAGCAGTACTTC. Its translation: CASSWTVLIKGDEQYF.

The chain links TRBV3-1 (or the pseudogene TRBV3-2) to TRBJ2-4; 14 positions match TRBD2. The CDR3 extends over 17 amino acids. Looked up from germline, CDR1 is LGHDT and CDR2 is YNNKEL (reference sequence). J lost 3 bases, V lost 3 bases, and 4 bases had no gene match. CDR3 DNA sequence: TGTGCCAGCAGCCAGGGACTAGCGGGGGAAGGCAAAAACATTCAGTACTTC. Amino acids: CASSQGLAGEGKNIQYF.

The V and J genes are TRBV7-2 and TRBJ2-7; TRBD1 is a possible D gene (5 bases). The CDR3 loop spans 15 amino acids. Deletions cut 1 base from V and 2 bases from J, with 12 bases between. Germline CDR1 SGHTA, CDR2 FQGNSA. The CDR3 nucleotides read TGTGCCAGCAGCTTAGTTGGGGCAGGGACCTACGAGCAGTACTTC. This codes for CASSLVGAGTYEQYF. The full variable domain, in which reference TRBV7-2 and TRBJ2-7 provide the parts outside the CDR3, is GAGVSQSPSNKVTEKGKDVELRCDPISGHTALYWYRQSLGQGLEFLIYFQGNSAPDKSGLPSDRFSAERTGGSVSTLTIQRTQQEDSAVYLCASSLVGAGTYEQYFGPGTRLTVT.

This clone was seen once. The chain's CDR3 is CASSPARQGRTGELFF. The CDR3 DNA sequence: TGTGCCAGCAGCCCTGCTAGGCAGGGGCGAACCGGGGAGCTGTTTTTT. This rearrangement joins TRBV7-9 to TRBJ2-2; tentatively, D is TRBD1 (6 bases). There are 16 residues in the CDR3. Germline V CDR1 and CDR2: SEHNR, FQNEAQ (reference sequence). V dropped 5 bases and J dropped 5 bases, with 18 bases sitting between them. Supplemented by reference TRBV7-9 and TRBJ2-2, the full variable domain reads DTGVSQNPRHKITKRGQNVTFRCDPISEHNRLYWYRQTLGQGPEFLTYFQNEAQLEKSRLLSDRFSAERPKGSFSTLEIQRTEQGDSAMYLCASSPARQGRTGELFFGEGSRLTVL.

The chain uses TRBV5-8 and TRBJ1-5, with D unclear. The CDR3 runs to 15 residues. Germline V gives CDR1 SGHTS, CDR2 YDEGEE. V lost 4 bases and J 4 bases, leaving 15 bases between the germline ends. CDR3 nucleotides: TGTGCCAGCAGCCCGGGCAGGACTCCTAATCAGCCCCAGCATTTT. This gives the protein CASSPGRTPNQPQHF.

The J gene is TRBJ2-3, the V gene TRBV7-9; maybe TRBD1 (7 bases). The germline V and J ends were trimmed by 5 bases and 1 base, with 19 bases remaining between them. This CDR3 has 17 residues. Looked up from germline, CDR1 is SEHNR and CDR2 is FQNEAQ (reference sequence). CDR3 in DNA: TGTGCCAGCAGCACGGACCGGAGGGGGCATGGCACAGATACGCAGTATTTT. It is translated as CASSTDRRGHGTDTQYF.

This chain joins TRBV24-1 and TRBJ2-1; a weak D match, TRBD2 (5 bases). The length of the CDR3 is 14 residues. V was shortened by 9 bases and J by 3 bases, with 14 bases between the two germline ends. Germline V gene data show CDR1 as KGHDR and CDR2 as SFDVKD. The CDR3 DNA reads TGTGCCACCTCTATGAGCGGAGACTACAATGAGCAGTTCTTC. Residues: CATSMSGDYNEQFF.

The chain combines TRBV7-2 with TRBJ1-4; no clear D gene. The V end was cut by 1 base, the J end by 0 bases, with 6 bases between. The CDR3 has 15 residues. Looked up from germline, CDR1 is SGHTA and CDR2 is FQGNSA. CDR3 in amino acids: CASSLGGTTNEKLFF. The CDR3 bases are TGTGCCAGCAGCTTAGGCGGAACAACTAATGAAAAACTGTTTTTT.

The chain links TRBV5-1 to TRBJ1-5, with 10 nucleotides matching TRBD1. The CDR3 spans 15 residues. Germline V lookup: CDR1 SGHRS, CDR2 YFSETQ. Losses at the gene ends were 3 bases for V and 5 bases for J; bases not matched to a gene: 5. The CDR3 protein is CASSWTGGKDQPQHF. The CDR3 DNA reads TGCGCCAGCAGCTGGACAGGGGGGAAGGATCAGCCCCAGCATTTT.

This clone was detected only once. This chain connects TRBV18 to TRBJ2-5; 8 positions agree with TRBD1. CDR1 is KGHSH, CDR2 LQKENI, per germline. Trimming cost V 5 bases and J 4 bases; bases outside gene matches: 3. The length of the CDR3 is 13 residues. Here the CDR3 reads CASSKQGVETQYF. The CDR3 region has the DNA TGTGCCAGCTCAAAACAGGGGGTAGAGACCCAGTACTTC. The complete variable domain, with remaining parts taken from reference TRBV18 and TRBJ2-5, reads NAGVMQNPRHLVRRRGQEARLRCSPMKGHSHVYWYRQLPEEGLKFMVYLQKENIIDESGMPKERFSAEFPKEGPSILRIQQVVRGDSAAYFCASSKQGVETQYFGPGTRLLVL.

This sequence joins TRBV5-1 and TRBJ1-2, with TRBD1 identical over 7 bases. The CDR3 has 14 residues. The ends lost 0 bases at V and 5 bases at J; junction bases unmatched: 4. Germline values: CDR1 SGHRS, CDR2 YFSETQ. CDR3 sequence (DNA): TGCGCCAGCAGCTTGGAGGCAGGGGGATATGGCTACACCTTC. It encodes CASSLEAGGYGYTF.

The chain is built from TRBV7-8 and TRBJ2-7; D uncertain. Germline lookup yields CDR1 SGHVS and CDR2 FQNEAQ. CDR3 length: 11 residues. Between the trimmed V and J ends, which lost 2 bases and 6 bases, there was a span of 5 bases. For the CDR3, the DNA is TGTGCCAGCAGCTTACTCTCCGAGCAGTACTTC. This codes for CASSLLSEQYF. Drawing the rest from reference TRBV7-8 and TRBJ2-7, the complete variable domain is GAGVSQSPRYKVAKRGQDVALRCDPISGHVSLFWYQQALGQGPEFLTYFQNEAQLDKSGLPSDRFFAERPEGSVSTLKIQRTQQEDSAVYLCASSLLSEQYFGPGTRLTVT.

CDR3 sequence (DNA): TGTGCCTCCCAGGGGGCGTCAAGCTCCTATGGCTACACCTTC. Protein sequence: CASQGASSSYGYTF. The J gene is TRBJ1-2, the V gene TRBV30; 8 bases match TRBD1. From germline, CDR1 is GTSNPN and CDR2 SVGIG (reference sequence). This CDR3 has 14 amino acids. The trim removed 7 bases at V and 4 bases at J, leaving 11 bases unmatched.

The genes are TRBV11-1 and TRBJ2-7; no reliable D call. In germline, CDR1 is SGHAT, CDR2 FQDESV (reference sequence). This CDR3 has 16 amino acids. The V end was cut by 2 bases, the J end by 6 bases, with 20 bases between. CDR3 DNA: TGTGCCAGCAGCTTATTGGGCCAGGATAATTTCTGCGAGCAGTACTTC. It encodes CASSLLGQDNFCEQYF.

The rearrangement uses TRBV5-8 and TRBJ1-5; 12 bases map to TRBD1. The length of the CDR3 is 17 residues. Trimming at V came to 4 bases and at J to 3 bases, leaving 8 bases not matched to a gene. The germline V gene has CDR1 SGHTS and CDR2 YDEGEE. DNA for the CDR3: TGTGCCAGCAGCCACTTCGGGACAGGGGGCATCAATCAGCCCCAGCATTTT. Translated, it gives CASSHFGTGGINQPQHF.

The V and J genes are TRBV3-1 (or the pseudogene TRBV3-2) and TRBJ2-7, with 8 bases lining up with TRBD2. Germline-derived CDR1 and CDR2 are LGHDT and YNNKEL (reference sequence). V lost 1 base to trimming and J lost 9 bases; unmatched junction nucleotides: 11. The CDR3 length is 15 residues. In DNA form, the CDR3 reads TGTGCCAGCAGCCAAGGCCTCCTAGCGGGCCAGGGGCAGTACTTC. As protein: CASSQGLLAGQGQYF.

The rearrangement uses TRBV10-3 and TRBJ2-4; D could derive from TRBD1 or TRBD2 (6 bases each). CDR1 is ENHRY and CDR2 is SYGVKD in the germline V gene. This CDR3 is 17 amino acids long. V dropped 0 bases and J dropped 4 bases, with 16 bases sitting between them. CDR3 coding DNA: TGTGCCATCAGTGAGTCGGGGGGCGACCTGGGGAAAAACATTCAGTACTTC. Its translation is CAISESGGDLGKNIQYF.

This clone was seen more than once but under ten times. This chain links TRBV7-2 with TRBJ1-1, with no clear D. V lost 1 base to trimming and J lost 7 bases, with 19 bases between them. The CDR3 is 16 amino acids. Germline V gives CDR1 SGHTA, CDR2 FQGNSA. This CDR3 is CASSLEEGREEFEAFF. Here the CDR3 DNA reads TGTGCCAGCAGCTTAGAGGAGGGAAGGGAAGAATTTGAAGCTTTCTTT. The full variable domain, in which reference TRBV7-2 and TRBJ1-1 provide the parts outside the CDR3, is GAGVSQSPSNKVTEKGKDVELRCDPISGHTALYWYRQSLGQGLEFLIYFQGNSAPDKSGLPSDRFSAERTGGSVSTLTIQRTQQEDSAVYLCASSLEEGREEFEAFFGQGTRLTVV.

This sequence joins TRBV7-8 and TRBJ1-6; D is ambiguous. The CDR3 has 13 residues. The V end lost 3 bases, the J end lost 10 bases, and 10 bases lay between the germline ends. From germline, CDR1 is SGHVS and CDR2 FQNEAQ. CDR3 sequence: CASSFSHNSPLHF. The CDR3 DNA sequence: TGTGCCAGCAGCTTCTCCCACAACTCACCCCTCCACTTT. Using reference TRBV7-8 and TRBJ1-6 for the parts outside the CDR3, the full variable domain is GAGVSQSPRYKVAKRGQDVALRCDPISGHVSLFWYQQALGQGPEFLTYFQNEAQLDKSGLPSDRFFAERPEGSVSTLKIQRTQQEDSAVYLCASSFSHNSPLHFGNGTRLTVT.

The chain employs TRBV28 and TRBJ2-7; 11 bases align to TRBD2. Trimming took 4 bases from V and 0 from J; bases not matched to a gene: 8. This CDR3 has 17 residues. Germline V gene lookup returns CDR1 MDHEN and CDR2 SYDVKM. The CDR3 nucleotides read TGTGCCAGCAGTTACCGGGTAGCGGGAGGGCCCTCCTACGAGCAGTACTTC. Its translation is CASSYRVAGGPSYEQYF. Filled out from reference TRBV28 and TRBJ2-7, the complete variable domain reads DVKVTQSSRYLVKRTGEKVFLECVQDMDHENMFWYRQDPGLGLRLIYFSYDVKMKEKGDIPEGYSVSREKKERFSLILESASTNQTSMYLCASSYRVAGGPSYEQYFGPGTRLTVT.

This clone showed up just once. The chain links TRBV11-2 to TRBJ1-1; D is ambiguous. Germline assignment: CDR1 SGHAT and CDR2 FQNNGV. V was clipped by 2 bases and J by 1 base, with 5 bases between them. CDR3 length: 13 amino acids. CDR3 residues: CASSLLRNTEAFF. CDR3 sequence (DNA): TGTGCCAGCAGCTTATTGAGGAACACTGAAGCTTTCTTT.

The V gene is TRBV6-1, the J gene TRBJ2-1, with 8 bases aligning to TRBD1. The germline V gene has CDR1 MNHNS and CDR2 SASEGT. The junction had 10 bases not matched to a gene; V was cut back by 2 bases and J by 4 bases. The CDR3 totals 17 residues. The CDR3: CASSEKGTGSLYNEQFF. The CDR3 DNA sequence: TGTGCCAGCAGTGAAAAGGGGACAGGCAGCCTGTACAATGAGCAGTTCTTC.

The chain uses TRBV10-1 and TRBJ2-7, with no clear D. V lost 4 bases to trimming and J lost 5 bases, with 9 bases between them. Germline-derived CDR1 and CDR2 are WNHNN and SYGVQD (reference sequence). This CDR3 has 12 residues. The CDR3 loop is CASSGNMDEQYF. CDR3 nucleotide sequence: TGCGCCAGCAGTGGGAACATGGACGAGCAGTACTTC.

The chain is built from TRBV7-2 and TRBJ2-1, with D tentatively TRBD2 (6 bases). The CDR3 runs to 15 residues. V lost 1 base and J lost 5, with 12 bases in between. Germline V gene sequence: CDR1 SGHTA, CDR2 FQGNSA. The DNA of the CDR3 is TGTGCCAGCAGCTTAGACCTAGCGAGAAACAATGAGCAGTTCTTC. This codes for CASSLDLARNNEQFF.